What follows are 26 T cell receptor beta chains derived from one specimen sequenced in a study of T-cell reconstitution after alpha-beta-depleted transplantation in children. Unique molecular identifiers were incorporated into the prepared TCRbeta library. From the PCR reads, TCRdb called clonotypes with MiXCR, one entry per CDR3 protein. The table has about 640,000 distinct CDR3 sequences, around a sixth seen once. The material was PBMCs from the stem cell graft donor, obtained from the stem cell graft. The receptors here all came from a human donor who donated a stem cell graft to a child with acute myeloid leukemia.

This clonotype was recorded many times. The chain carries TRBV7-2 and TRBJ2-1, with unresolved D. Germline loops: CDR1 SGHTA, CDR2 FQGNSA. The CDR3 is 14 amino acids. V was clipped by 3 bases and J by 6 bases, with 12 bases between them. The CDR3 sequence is CASSFGTATNEQFF. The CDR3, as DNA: TGTGCCAGCAGCTTCGGTACCGCCACCAATGAGCAGTTCTTC.

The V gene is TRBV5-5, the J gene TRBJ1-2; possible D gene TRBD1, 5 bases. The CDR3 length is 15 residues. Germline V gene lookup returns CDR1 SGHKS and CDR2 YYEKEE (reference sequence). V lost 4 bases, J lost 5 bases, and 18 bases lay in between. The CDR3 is CASSPPGDGRYGYTF. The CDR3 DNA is TGTGCCAGCAGCCCGCCGGGGGACGGCCGATATGGCTACACCTTC.

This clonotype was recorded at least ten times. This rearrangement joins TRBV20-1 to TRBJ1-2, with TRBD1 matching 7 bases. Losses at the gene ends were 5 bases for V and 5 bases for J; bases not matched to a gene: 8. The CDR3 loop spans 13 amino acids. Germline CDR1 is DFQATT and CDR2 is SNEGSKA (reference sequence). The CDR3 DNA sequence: TGCAGTGCTCCTAACAGGGGCGATTATGGCTACACCTTC. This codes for CSAPNRGDYGYTF.

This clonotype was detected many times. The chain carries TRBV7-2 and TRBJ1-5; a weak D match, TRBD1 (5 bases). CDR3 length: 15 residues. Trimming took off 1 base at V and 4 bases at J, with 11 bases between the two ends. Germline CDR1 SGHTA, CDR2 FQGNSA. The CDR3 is CASSLEFRENQPQHF. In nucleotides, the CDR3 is TGTGCCAGCAGCTTAGAATTCAGGGAAAATCAGCCCCAGCATTTT.

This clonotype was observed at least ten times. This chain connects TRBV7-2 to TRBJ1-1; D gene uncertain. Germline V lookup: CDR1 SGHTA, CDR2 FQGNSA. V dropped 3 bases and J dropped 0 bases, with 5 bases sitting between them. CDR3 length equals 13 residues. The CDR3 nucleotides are TGTGCCAGCAGCTTTTCCATGAACACTGAAGCTTTCTTT. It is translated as CASSFSMNTEAFF.

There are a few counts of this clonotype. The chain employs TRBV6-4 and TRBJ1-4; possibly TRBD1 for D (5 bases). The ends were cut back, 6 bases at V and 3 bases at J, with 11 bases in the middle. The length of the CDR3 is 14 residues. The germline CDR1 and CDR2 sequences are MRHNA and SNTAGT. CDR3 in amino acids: CASRPGRPNEKLFF. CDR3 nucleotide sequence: TGTGCCAGCAGGCCGGGACGGCCTAATGAAAAACTGTTTTTT.

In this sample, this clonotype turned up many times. This CDR3 is CASSPGRELLLEQYF. Written as DNA, the CDR3 is TGCGCCAGCAGTCCAGGGAGGGAGCTCCTCCTCGAGCAGTACTTC. The chain combines TRBV4-3 with TRBJ2-7, with 7 positions matching TRBD2. Germline assignment: CDR1 LGHNA and CDR2 YSLEER. The CDR3 runs 15 residues. V shed 6 bases and J 6 bases; nucleotides not matched to a gene: 14.

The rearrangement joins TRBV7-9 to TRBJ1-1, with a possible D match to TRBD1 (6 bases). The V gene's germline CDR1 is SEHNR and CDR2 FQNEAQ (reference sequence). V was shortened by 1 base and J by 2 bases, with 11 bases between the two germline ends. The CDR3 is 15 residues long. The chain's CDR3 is CASSLGRTANTEAFF. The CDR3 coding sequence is TGTGCCAGCAGCTTAGGGAGGACAGCTAACACTGAAGCTTTCTTT. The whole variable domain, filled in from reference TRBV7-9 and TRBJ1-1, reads DTGVSQNPRHKITKRGQNVTFRCDPISEHNRLYWYRQTLGQGPEFLTYFQNEAQLEKSRLLSDRFSAERPKGSFSTLEIQRTEQGDSAMYLCASSLGRTANTEAFFGQGTRLTVV.

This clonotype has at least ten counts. CDR3 sequence reads: CSVIPGQGRTDTQYF. The CDR3 bases are TGCAGCGTCATACCGGGACAGGGAAGGACAGATACGCAGTATTTT. The J gene is TRBJ2-3, the V gene TRBV29-1; 9 nucleotides match TRBD1. Germline loops: CDR1 SQVTM, CDR2 ANQGSEA. The CDR3 length is 15 residues. Trimming removed 6 bases from V and 3 bases from J; junction bases left unmatched: 10.

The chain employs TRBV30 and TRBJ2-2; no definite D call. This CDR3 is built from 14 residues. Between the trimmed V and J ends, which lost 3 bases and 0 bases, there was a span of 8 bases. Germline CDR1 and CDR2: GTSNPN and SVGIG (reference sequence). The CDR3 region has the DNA TGTGCCTGGAGACTGGGTCCGAACACCGGGGAGCTGTTTTTT. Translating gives CAWRLGPNTGELFF.

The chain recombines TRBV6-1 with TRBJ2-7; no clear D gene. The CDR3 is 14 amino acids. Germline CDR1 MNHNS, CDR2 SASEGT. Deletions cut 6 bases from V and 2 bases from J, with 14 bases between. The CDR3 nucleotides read TGTGCCAGCAGCAACGGGCAGGTGGCCTACGAGCAGTACGTC. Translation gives CASSNGQVAYEQYV.

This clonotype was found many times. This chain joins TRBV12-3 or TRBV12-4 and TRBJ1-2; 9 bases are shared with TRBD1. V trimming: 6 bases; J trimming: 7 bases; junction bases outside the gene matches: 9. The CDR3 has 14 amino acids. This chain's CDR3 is CASSPGQGGGGYTF. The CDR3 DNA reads TGTGCCAGCAGCCCGGGACAGGGTGGTGGTGGCTACACCTTC.

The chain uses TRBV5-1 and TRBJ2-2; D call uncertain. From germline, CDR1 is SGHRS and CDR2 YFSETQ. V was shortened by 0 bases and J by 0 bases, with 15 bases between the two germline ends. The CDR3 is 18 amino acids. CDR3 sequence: CASSLAPSGQPNTGELFF. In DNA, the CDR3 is TGCGCCAGCAGCTTGGCCCCGAGTGGCCAACCGAACACCGGGGAGCTGTTTTTT.

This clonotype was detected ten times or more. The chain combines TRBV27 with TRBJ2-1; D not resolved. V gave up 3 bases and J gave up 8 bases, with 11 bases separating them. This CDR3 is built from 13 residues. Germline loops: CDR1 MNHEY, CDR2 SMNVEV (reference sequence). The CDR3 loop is CASSFGIQDEQFF. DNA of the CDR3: TGTGCCAGCAGTTTCGGCATCCAGGATGAGCAGTTCTTC.

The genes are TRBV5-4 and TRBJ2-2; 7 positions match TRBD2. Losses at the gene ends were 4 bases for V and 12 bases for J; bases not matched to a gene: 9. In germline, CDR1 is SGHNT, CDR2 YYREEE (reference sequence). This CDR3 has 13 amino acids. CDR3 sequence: CASSLGDGRKLFF. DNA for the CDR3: TGTGCCAGCAGCCTGGGGGACGGGAGGAAGCTGTTTTTT.

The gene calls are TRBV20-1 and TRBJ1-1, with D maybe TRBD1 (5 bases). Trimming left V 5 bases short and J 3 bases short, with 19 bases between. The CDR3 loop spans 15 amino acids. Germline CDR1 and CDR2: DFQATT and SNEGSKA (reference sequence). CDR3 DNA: TGCAGTGCTGGGTATGGACATCCTGGGGACACTGAAGCTTTCTTT. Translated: CSAGYGHPGDTEAFF.

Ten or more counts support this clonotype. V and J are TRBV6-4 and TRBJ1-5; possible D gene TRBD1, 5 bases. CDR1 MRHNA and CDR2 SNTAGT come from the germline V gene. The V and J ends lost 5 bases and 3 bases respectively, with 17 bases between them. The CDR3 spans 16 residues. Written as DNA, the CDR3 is TGTGCCAGCAGTCCCCTTGGGGGTTTCGACAATCAGCCCCAGCATTTT. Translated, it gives CASSPLGGFDNQPQHF.

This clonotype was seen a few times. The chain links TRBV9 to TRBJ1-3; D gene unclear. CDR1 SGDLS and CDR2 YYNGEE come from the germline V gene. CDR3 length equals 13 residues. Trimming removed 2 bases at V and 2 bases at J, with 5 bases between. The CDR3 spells CASSVNPGNTIYF. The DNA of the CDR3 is TGTGCCAGCAGCGTTAATCCTGGAAACACCATATATTTT.

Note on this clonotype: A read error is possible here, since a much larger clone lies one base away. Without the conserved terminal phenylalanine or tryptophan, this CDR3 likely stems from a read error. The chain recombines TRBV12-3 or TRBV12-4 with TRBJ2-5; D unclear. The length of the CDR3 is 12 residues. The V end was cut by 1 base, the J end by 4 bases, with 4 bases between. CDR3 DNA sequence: TGTGCCAGCAGTTTAGGTTCAGAGACCCAGTACCTC. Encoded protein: CASSLGSETQYL.

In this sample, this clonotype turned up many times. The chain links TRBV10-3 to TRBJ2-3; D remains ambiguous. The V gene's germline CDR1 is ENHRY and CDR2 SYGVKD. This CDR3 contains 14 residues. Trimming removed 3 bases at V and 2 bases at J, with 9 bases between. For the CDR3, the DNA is TGTGCCATCAGTGAAGGGCAGAACACAGATACGCAGTATTTT. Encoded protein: CAISEGQNTDTQYF.

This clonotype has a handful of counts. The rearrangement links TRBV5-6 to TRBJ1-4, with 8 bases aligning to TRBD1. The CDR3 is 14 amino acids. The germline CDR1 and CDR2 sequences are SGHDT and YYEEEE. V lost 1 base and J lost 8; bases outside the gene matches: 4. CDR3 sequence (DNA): TGTGCCAGCAGCTTGACAGGGGGACAAGAAAAACTGTTTTTT. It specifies CASSLTGGQEKLFF.

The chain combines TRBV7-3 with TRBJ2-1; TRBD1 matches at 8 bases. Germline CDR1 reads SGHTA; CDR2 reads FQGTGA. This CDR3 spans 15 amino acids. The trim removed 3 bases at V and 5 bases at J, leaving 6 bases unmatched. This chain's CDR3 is CASSFAGQGNNEQFF. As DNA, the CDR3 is TGTGCCAGCAGCTTCGCAGGACAGGGTAACAATGAGCAGTTCTTC.

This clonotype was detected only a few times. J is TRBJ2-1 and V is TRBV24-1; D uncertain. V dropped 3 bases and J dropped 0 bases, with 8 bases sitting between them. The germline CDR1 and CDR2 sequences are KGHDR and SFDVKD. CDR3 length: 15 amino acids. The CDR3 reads CATSDTRSSYNEQFF. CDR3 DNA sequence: TGTGCCACCAGTGATACAAGGAGCTCCTACAATGAGCAGTTCTTC.

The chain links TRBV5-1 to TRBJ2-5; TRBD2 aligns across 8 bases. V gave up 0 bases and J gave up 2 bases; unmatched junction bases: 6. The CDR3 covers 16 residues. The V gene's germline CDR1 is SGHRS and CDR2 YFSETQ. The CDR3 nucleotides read TGCGCCAGCAGCTTGGATCGAGCGGGGGCTCAAGAGACCCAGTACTTC. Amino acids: CASSLDRAGAQETQYF. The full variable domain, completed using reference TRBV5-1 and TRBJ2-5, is KAGVTQTPRYLIKTRGQQVTLSCSPISGHRSVSWYQQTPGQGLQFLFEYFSETQRNKGNFPGRFSGRQFSNSRSEMNVSTLELGDSALYLCASSLDRAGAQETQYFGPGTRLLVL.

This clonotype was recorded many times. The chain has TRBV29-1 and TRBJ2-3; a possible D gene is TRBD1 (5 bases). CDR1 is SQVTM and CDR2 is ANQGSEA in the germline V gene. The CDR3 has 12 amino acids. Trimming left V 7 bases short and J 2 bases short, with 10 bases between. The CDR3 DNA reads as TGCAGCGCGGAAGGGGTCACAGATACGCAGTATTTT. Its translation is CSAEGVTDTQYF.

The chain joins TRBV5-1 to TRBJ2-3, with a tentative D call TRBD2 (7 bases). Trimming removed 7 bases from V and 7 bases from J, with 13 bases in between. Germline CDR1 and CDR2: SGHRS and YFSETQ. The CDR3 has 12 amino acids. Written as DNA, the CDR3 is TGCGCCAGCGCTCGGGGGGCGAATACGCAGTATTTT. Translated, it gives CASARGANTQYF.